These 26 T cell receptor beta chains came from one sample sequenced in a study of radiotherapy plus CTLA-4 blockade in lung cancer. Data came from immunoSEQ multiplex PCR; TCRdb stores just in-frame clones and leaves some out. The profile covers 39,000 or so clones, with 70% to 80% appearing a single time and 8% to 9% taken by the ten largest. This specimen was peripheral blood, taken from a patient treated with radiotherapy plus ipilimumab. Receptor source: a human donor with non-small cell lung cancer who had stable disease on radiotherapy plus ipilimumab.

This clone turned up a few times. This sequence joins TRBV2 and TRBJ2-3; D uncertain. The CDR3 is made up of 15 amino acids. V lost 1 base and J lost 1, with 9 bases in between. Germline V gene lookup returns CDR1 SNHLY and CDR2 FYNNEI. This CDR3 reads CASSEGLVGTDTQYF. The CDR3 DNA is TGTGCCAGCAGTGAAGGGCTAGTAGGCACAGATACGCAGTATTTT.

This clone came up a few times. This chain joins TRBV29-1 and TRBJ1-2; D may be TRBD1 (5 bases). Deletions cut 6 bases from V and 8 bases from J, with 16 bases between. CDR3 length: 12 amino acids. Germline CDR1 SQVTM, CDR2 ANQGSEA. The CDR3 DNA follows: TGCAGCGTCTCACAGGTAGCGAGGGGCTACACCTTC. This sequence encodes CSVSQVARGYTF.

The CDR3 nucleotides are TGTGCCAGCAGCCGAAACCGGGACGGAGCCAATGAGCAGTTCTTC. This gives the protein CASSRNRDGANEQFF. The V call is TRBV4-2, the J call TRBJ2-1; D is possibly TRBD1 or TRBD2 (5 bases each). Between the trimmed V and J ends, which lost 4 bases and 6 bases, there was a span of 16 bases. The CDR3 is made up of 15 amino acids. CDR1 and CDR2 from the germline V gene are LGHNA and YNFKEQ.

The chain is built from TRBV25-1 and TRBJ2-7, with D tentatively TRBD2 (5 bases). The CDR3 contains 15 residues. Germline CDR1 reads MGHDK; CDR2 reads SYGVNS. V dropped 1 base and J dropped 6 bases, with 16 bases sitting between them. The CDR3 nucleotides are TGTGCCAGCAGTGAATTTGGCGACTATTTGCGCGAGCAGTACTTC. Protein: CASSEFGDYLREQYF.

The chain couples TRBV7-6 to TRBJ2-1, with TRBD2 matching over 7 bases. Germline-derived CDR1 and CDR2 are SGHVS and FNYEAQ. This CDR3 region has 15 residues. The trim removed 2 bases at V and 2 bases at J, leaving 3 bases unmatched. The CDR3 nucleotides are TGTGCCAGCAGCTTATCAGCGGGGCCCTACAATGAGCAGTTCTTC. As protein: CASSLSAGPYNEQFF.

V usage is TRBV19 and J usage is TRBJ1-4; D perhaps matches TRBD1 (5 bases). Between the trimmed V and J ends, which lost 4 bases and 4 bases, there was a span of 10 bases. Germline assignment: CDR1 LNHDA and CDR2 SQIVND (reference sequence). The CDR3 runs to 14 residues. The CDR3 region has the DNA TGTGCCAGTAGTAACCGGGACCTTAATGAAAAACTGTTTTTT. Amino acids: CASSNRDLNEKLFF.

The V and J genes are TRBV2 and TRBJ2-5, with 7 bases that match TRBD1. The germline V gene has CDR1 SNHLY and CDR2 FYNNEI. This CDR3 spans 12 amino acids. With 5 bases clipped from V and 5 bases from J, the junction kept 2 bases outside the gene matches. The DNA of the CDR3 is TGTGCCAGCAGTCAGGGGGAGGAGACCCAGTACTTC. It yields the protein CASSQGEETQYF.

The chain carries TRBV27 and TRBJ2-2, with unresolved D. This CDR3 is built from 13 residues. V was cut by 2 bases and J by 7 bases, with 8 bases left in between. Germline loops: CDR1 MNHEY, CDR2 SMNVEV (reference sequence). The CDR3 sequence is CASSLILGGELFF. In nucleotides, the CDR3 is TGTGCCAGCAGTTTAATCCTAGGCGGGGAGCTGTTTTTT.

The chain is built from TRBV19 and TRBJ1-5, with a tentative D call TRBD1 (5 bases). Germline CDR1 is LNHDA and CDR2 is SQIVND (reference sequence). This CDR3 has 17 amino acids. V was trimmed by 6 bases and J by 0 bases, leaving 18 bases between them. CDR3 amino acids: CASSRPRTTVSNQPQHF. CDR3 sequence (DNA): TGTGCCAGTAGCAGGCCGCGAACGACAGTTAGCAATCAGCCCCAGCATTTT.

V and J are TRBV5-6 and TRBJ2-1; D gene uncertain. Germline V gene sequence: CDR1 SGHDT, CDR2 YYEEEE. This CDR3 is built from 13 residues. V lost 0 bases and J lost 6, with 7 bases in between. CDR3 region: CASSLVGVNEQFF. CDR3 nucleotide sequence: TGTGCCAGCAGCTTGGTTGGGGTCAATGAGCAGTTCTTC.

Of note for this clone: The same CDR3 can be traced to other DNA sequences in this sample. The chain uses TRBV21-1 and TRBJ2-6; the D call in the table, TRBD2, was not verified against the DNA. TRBV21-1 counts as a pseudogene. There are 18 residues in the CDR3. CDR3: CASSQPLATQSRANVLTF. CDR3 DNA sequence: TGTGCCAGCAGCCAGCCTTTAGCTACACAAAGTCGGGCCAACGTCCTGACTTTC.

This clone was observed a few times. The chain is built from TRBV27 and TRBJ1-4, with D possibly matching TRBD1 (5 bases). Trimming cost V 5 bases and J 6 bases, with 13 bases left between them. This CDR3 is 14 amino acids long. From germline, CDR1 is MNHEY and CDR2 SMNVEV (reference sequence). In DNA form, the CDR3 reads TGTGCCAGCAGTCCTCAGGGAGGGGATGAAAAACTGTTTTTT. Translation gives CASSPQGGDEKLFF.

The rearrangement joins TRBV28 to TRBJ1-3, with no clear D. The germline V gene encodes CDR1 MDHEN and CDR2 SYDVKM. The CDR3 is 14 amino acids. V lost 7 bases to trimming and J lost 4 bases, with 14 bases between them. The CDR3 nucleotides read TGTGCCAGCATAGAGTCGGGTACAGGAAACACCATATATTTT. Translating gives CASIESGTGNTIYF. Full variable domain (remainder filled in from reference TRBV28 and TRBJ1-3): DVKVTQSSRYLVKRTGEKVFLECVQDMDHENMFWYRQDPGLGLRLIYFSYDVKMKEKGDIPEGYSVSREKKERFSLILESASTNQTSMYLCASIESGTGNTIYFGEGSWLTVV.

This clone was seen a handful of times. The chain combines TRBV7-8 with TRBJ2-7, with D maybe TRBD2 (7 bases). The V gene lost 1 base and the J gene lost 7 bases, with 20 bases spanning the gap. CDR1 and CDR2 (germline): SGHVS, FQNEAQ. CDR3 length: 16 residues. The CDR3 DNA is TGTGCCAGCAGCTTAGTAGGCGGGGGCTTGTCCCGAGAGCAGTACTTC. It yields the protein CASSLVGGGLSREQYF.

The gene calls are TRBV19 and TRBJ1-2; 7 nucleotides match TRBD1. The CDR3 totals 12 residues. Germline loops: CDR1 LNHDA, CDR2 SQIVND (reference sequence). The trim removed 3 bases at V and 8 bases at J, leaving 3 bases unmatched. CDR3 sequence (DNA): TGTGCCAGTAGTATGACAGGGCTGGGCTACACCTTC. Translation gives CASSMTGLGYTF.

The chain couples TRBV30 to TRBJ1-2; 9 nucleotides line up with TRBD1. There are 12 residues in the CDR3. Germline CDR1 and CDR2: GTSNPN and SVGIG (reference sequence). CDR3 sequence reads: CVLEGQGYGYTF. The CDR3 coding sequence is TGTGTACTAGAGGGACAGGGCTATGGCTACACCTTC.

This chain uses TRBV28 with TRBJ1-5; 9 bases are shared with TRBD1. V lost 4 bases, J lost 4 bases, and 17 bases stayed unmatched. The germline CDR1 and CDR2 sequences are MDHEN and SYDVKM. This CDR3 is built from 19 residues. CDR3 sequence (DNA): TGTGCCAGCAGTTATAGTGGGATACGAGGGACAGGGTCAAATCAGCCCCAGCATTTT. Protein sequence: CASSYSGIRGTGSNQPQHF.

The chain is built from TRBV5-4 and TRBJ2-3, with 8 nucleotides matching TRBD1. J lost 0 bases, V lost 3 bases, and 3 bases had no gene match. The CDR3 is made up of 15 amino acids. CDR1 is SGHNT and CDR2 is YYREEE in the germline V gene (reference sequence). CDR3 loop: CASSWTGTSTDTQYF. The DNA of the CDR3 is TGTGCCAGCAGCTGGACAGGGACTAGCACAGATACGCAGTATTTT.

The chain is built from TRBV30 and TRBJ2-6; possibly TRBD2 for D (5 bases). This CDR3 is built from 15 residues. Germline-derived CDR1 and CDR2 are GTSNPN and SVGIG (reference sequence). The ends were cut back, 0 bases at V and 0 bases at J, with 6 bases in the middle. The CDR3 reads CAWSVAVSGANVLTF. The DNA of the CDR3 is TGTGCCTGGAGTGTAGCGGTCTCTGGGGCCAACGTCCTGACTTTC.

The CDR3 DNA sequence: TGTGCCAGCAGACCGTCGGGGCAGCCCTACGAGCAGTACGTC. It is translated as CASRPSGQPYEQYV. The rearrangement joins TRBV6-5 to TRBJ2-7, with D perhaps assigned TRBD1 or TRBD2 (5 bases each). Trimming took 6 bases from V and 2 from J, leaving 14 bases between them. The CDR3 runs to 14 residues. Germline CDR1 reads MNHEY; CDR2 reads SVGAGI.

The sample holds one count of this clone. This rearrangement joins TRBV29-1 to TRBJ1-3; D is unresolved. The V end lost 1 base, the J end lost 8 bases, and 6 bases lay between the germline ends. Germline assignment: CDR1 SQVTM and CDR2 ANQGSEA. This CDR3 is built from 11 residues. CDR3 sequence reads: CSVEVLHTIYF. The CDR3 DNA follows: TGCAGCGTTGAAGTCTTACACACCATATATTTT.

The chain couples TRBV7-2 to TRBJ1-5; no clear D gene. Germline assignment: CDR1 SGHTA and CDR2 FQGNSA. V was cut by 0 bases and J by 3 bases, with 9 bases left in between. The CDR3 runs 15 residues. CDR3 nucleotide sequence: TGTGCCAGCAGCTTAGCAGGGCCCATCAATCAGCCCCAGCATTTT. It yields the protein CASSLAGPINQPQHF.

The J gene is TRBJ1-4, the V gene TRBV5-1, with D unclear. Germline lookup yields CDR1 SGHRS and CDR2 YFSETQ. Trimming shortened V by 2 bases and J by 5 bases, and 16 bases separated the two germline ends. This CDR3 region has 16 residues. The CDR3 DNA sequence: TGCGCCAGCAGCTTTGGTATTACAGAGAGAAATGAAAAACTGTTTTTT. Translating it yields CASSFGITERNEKLFF.

This clone appeared a few times. The CDR3 nucleotides read TGTGCCAGCAGCTTAGAACGAAACACCATATATTTT. Its translation: CASSLERNTIYF. The rearrangement uses TRBV7-8 and TRBJ1-3; D gene ambiguous. Germline CDR1 is SGHVS and CDR2 is FQNEAQ. This CDR3 comprises 12 residues. Trimming stripped 1 base from V and 5 bases from J, with 3 bases between.

The chain has TRBV19 and TRBJ1-5, with a tentative D call TRBD1 (5 bases). Germline CDR1 and CDR2: LNHDA and SQIVND (reference sequence). This CDR3 has 15 residues. Trimming took 5 bases from V and 8 from J, leaving 19 bases between them. This CDR3 reads CASSADGTVIKPQHF. In nucleotides, the CDR3 is TGTGCCAGTAGTGCGGACGGGACCGTGATCAAGCCCCAGCATTTT.

This rearrangement joins TRBV5-4 to TRBJ1-2; D perhaps matches TRBD1 (6 bases). V was clipped by 1 base and J by 13 bases, with 14 bases between them. Germline V gene data show CDR1 as SGHNT and CDR2 as YYREEE (reference sequence). This CDR3 is 12 amino acids long. CDR3 protein: CASSLTDTGFTF. CDR3 nucleotides: TGTGCCAGCAGCTTGACTGACACAGGGTTCACCTTC.